The present T cell receptor (beta chain) was sequenced within a study of neurological immune-mediated disorders. One entry per CDR3 protein, called by TCRdb with MiXCR from the 5' RACE reads. The table has 60,000 to 70,000 distinct CDR3 sequences, roughly 4.9% seen once; the top ten hold around 5.1%. The CDR3 runs to 13 residues. V was cut by 7 bases and J by 1 base, with 9 bases left in between. CDR1 is SNHLY and CDR2 is FYNNEI in the germline V gene. The table lists this clonotype with many counts. The chain couples TRBV2 to TRBJ2-3, with a weak D call TRBD2 (5 bases). The sequence came from a human donor with multiple sclerosis. The donor label of this sample is uncertain. The material sequenced was PBMCs. The DNA for the CDR3 is TGTGCCAGCACCGGGGAGCGCACAGATACGCAGTATTTT. Its translation: CASTGERTDTQYF.